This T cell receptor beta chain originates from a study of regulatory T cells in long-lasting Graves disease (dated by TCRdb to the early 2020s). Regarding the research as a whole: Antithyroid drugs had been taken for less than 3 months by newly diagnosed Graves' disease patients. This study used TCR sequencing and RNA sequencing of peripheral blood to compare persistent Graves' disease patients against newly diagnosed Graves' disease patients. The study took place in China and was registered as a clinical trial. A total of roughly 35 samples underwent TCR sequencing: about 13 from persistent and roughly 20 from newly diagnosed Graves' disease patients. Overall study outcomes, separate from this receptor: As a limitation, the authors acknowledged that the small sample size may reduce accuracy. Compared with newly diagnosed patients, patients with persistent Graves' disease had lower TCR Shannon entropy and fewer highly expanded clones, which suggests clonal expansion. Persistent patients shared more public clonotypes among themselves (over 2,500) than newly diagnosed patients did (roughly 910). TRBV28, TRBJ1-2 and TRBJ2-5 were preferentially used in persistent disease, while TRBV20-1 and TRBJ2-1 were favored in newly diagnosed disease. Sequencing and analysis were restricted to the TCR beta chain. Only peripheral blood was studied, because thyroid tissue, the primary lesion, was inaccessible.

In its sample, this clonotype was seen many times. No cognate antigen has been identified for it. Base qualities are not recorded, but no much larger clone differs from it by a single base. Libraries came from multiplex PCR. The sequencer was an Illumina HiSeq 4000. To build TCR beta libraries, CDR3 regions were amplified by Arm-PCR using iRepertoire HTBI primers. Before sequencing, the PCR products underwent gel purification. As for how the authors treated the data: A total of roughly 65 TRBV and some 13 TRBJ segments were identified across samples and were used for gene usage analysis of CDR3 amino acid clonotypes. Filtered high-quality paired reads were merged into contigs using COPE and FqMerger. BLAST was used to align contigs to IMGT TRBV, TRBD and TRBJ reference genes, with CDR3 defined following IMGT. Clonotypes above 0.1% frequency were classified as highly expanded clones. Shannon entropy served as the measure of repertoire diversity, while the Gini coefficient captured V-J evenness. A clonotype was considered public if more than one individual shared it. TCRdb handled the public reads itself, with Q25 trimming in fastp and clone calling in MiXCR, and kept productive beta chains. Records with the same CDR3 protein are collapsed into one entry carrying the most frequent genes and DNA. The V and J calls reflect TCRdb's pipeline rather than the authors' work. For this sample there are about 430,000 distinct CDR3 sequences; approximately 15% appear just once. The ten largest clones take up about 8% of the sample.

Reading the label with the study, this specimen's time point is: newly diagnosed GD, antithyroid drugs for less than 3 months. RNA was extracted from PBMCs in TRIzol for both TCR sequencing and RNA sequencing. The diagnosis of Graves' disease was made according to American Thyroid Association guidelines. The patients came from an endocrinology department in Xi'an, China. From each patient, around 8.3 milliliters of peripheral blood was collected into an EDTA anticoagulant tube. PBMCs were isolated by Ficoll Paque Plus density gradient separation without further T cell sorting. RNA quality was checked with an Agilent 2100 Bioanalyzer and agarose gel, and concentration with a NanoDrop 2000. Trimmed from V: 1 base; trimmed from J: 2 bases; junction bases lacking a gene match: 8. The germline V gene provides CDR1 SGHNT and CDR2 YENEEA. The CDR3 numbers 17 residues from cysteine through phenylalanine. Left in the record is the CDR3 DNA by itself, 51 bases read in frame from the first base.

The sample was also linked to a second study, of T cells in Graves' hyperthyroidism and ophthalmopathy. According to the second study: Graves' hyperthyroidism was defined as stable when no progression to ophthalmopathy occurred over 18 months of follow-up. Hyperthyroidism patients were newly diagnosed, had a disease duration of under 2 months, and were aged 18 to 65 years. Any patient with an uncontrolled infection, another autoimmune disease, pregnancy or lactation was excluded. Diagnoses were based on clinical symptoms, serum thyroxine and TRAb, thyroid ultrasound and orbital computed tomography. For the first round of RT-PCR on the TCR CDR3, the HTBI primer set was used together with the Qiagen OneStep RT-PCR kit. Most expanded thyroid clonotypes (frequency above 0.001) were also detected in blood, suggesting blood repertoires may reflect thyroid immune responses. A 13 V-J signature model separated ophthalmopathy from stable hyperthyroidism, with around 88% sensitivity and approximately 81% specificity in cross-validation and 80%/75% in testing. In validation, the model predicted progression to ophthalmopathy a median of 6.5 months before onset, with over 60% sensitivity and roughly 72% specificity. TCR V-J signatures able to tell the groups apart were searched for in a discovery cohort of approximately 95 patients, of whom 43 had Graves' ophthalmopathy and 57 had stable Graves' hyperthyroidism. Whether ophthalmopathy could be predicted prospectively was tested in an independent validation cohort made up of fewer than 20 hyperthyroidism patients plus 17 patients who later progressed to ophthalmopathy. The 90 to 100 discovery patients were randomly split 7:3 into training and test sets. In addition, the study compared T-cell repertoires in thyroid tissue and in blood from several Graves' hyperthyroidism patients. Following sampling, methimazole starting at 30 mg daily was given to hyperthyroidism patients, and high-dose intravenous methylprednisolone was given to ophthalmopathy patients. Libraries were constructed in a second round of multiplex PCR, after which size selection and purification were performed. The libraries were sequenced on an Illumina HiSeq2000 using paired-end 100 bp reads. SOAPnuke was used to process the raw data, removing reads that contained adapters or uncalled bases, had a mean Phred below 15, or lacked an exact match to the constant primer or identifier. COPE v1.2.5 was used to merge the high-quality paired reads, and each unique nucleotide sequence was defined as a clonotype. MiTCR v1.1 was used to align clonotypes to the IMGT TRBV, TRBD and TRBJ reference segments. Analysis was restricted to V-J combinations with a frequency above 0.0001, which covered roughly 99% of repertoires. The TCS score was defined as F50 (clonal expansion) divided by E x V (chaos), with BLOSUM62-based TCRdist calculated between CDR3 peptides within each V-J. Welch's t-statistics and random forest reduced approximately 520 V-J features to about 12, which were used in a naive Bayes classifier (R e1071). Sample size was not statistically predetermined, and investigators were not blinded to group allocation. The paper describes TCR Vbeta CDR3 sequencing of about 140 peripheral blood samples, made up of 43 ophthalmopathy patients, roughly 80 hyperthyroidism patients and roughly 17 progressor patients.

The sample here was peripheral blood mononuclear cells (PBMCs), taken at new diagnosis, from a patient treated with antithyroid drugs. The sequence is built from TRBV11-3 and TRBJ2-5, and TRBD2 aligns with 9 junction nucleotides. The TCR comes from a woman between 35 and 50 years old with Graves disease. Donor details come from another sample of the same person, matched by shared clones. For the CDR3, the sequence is CASSLAILAGPQETQYF. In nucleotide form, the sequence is TGTGCCAGCAGCTTAGCCATCCTAGCGGGGCCTCAAGAGACCCAGTACTTC.